Below are 30 T cell receptor beta chains sequenced from a single sample in a study of blood T cells in healthy people across ages. A second about 6 to 11 cycle PCR used barcoded and J-beta primers. Each CDR3 protein is one row after TCRdb ran MiXCR on the 5' RACE reads. The table lists about 1.5 million distinct CDR3 sequences, roughly 43% of them singletons. The material sequenced was blood. Every receptor here comes from a woman aged 18-29 years in good health.

The chain has TRBV27 and TRBJ2-5; 8 bases line up with TRBD2. From germline, CDR1 is MNHEY and CDR2 SMNVEV (reference sequence). The length of the CDR3 is 16 residues. V lost 5 bases to trimming and J lost 0 bases; unmatched junction nucleotides: 8. Here the CDR3 DNA reads TGTGCCAGCAGTCGTCGGGTAGCGGGAAACCAAGAGACCCAGTACTTC. Translation gives CASSRRVAGNQETQYF.

This clonotype was counted between two and nine times. The chain has TRBV4-3 and TRBJ2-1; D call uncertain. Germline V gene lookup returns CDR1 LGHNA and CDR2 YSLEER. This CDR3 comprises 13 residues. V lost 1 base and J 8 bases, leaving 9 bases between the germline ends. CDR3 residues: CASSQVSGYEQFF. The CDR3 coding sequence is TGCGCCAGCAGCCAAGTGTCCGGGTATGAGCAGTTCTTC.

The sample holds a few counts of this clonotype. V and J are TRBV15 and TRBJ2-2, with 9 bases that match TRBD2. CDR3 size: 17 residues. The V gene end was trimmed by 3 bases and the J gene end by 5 bases; junction bases not matched to a gene: 10. The V gene's germline CDR1 is LNHNV and CDR2 YYDKDF (reference sequence). The CDR3 DNA is TGTGCCACCAGCAGCCTCGGACTAGCGCTTTCTACCGGGGAGCTGTTTTTT. Protein sequence: CATSSLGLALSTGELFF.

About this clonotype: Germline and junction disagree at one end, which may indicate a read error. This chain joins TRBV2 and TRBJ2-4; the D is unclear. The CDR3 length is 16 residues. The germline gives CDR1 SNHLY, CDR2 FYNNEI. CDR3 DNA sequence: TGTGCCAGCAGTGAAGCGGCTGGACGAGCCAAAAACATTCGGTACTTC. Protein sequence: CASSEAAGRAKNIRYF.

V and J are TRBV3-1 and TRBJ2-3; 11 bases match TRBD2. Germline V lookup: CDR1 LGHDT, CDR2 YNNKEL (reference sequence). Trimming at V came to 8 bases and at J to 1 base, leaving 5 bases not matched to a gene. The length of the CDR3 is 15 residues. The CDR3: CASSLAGDRTDTQYF. As DNA, the CDR3 is TGTGCCAGCTCACTAGCGGGAGATCGCACAGATACGCAGTATTTT.

The gene calls are TRBV4-3 and TRBJ2-3; no reliable D call. V was pared by 1 base and J by 2 bases, with 13 bases between. The CDR3 consists of 16 residues. Germline-derived CDR1 and CDR2 are LGHNA and YSLEER. CDR3 loop: CASSQVAGANTDTQYF. CDR3 bases: TGCGCCAGCAGCCAAGTGGCAGGTGCTAACACAGATACGCAGTATTTT.

This clonotype has ten or more counts. This chain connects TRBV12-3 or TRBV12-4 to TRBJ2-3, with D perhaps assigned TRBD1 or TRBD2 (6 bases each). The CDR3 consists of 15 residues. V was shortened by 3 bases and J by 0 bases, with 10 bases between the two germline ends. The CDR3 protein is CASSFTGTSTDTQYF. CDR3 DNA sequence: TGTGCCAGCAGTTTCACAGGGACTAGCACAGATACGCAGTATTTT.

The CDR3 region has the DNA TGCAGTGCTAAACAGACTAGCGCGAACACCGGGGAGCTGTTTTTT. This gives the protein CSAKQTSANTGELFF. This chain uses TRBV20-1 with TRBJ2-2; 8 bases line up with TRBD2. Germline CDR1 reads DFQATT; CDR2 reads SNEGSKA (reference sequence). This CDR3 is built from 15 residues. The J segment lost 0 bases and the V segment lost 4 bases, leaving 4 bases of the junction unmatched.

This clonotype appeared a few times. The chain is built from TRBV20-1 and TRBJ1-1, with no clear D. The CDR3 extends over 13 amino acids. V lost 3 bases and J 2 bases, leaving 10 bases between the germline ends. CDR1 is DFQATT and CDR2 is SNEGSKA in the germline V gene (reference sequence). CDR3 in amino acids: CSASRQTNTEAFF. CDR3 DNA sequence: TGCAGTGCTAGTCGGCAGACTAACACTGAAGCTTTCTTT.

This clonotype was counted a few times. This chain uses TRBV5-1 with TRBJ2-7, with D unresolved. Trimming took off 0 bases at V and 2 bases at J, with 18 bases between the two ends. Germline assignment: CDR1 SGHRS and CDR2 YFSETQ. The CDR3 is 17 amino acids. For the CDR3, the DNA is TGCGCCAGCAGCTTGGAGGCGGTACGGTATACTGCCTACGAGCAGTACTTC. Translated: CASSLEAVRYTAYEQYF.

This clonotype occurred a few times. This chain uses TRBV4-1 with TRBJ2-1; 9 bases fit TRBD2. After removal of 2 bases from V and 4 bases from J, the junction contained 9 bases not matched to a gene. CDR1 MGHRA and CDR2 YSYEKL come from the germline V gene. The CDR3 contains 17 residues. CDR3: CASSQSPAGGTYNEQFF. In nucleotides, the CDR3 is TGCGCCAGCAGCCAATCCCCAGCGGGAGGAACTTACAATGAGCAGTTCTTC.

This clonotype was recorded only once. CDR3 nucleotides: TGCGCCAGCAGTGAGGCTGCGGGAGTTTGGAATACGCAGTATTTT. It codes for CASSEAAGVWNTQYF. The chain has TRBV10-2 and TRBJ2-3, with 7 bases identical to TRBD2. CDR1 is WSHSY and CDR2 is SAAADI in the germline V gene. CDR3 length: 15 residues. V was pared by 2 bases and J by 7 bases, with 9 bases of the junction left unmatched.

The chain combines TRBV6-1 with TRBJ2-3; perhaps TRBD2 as D (5 bases). Looked up from germline, CDR1 is MNHNS and CDR2 is SASEGT. The CDR3 has 14 amino acids. V lost 4 bases and J 1 base, leaving 9 bases between the germline ends. The CDR3 coding sequence is TGTGCCAGCAGTGTCCCGCGGGGCACAGATACGCAGTATTTT. Its protein is CASSVPRGTDTQYF.

The chain employs TRBV6-6 and TRBJ1-4, with D possibly TRBD1 on 5 matching bases. V was shortened by 7 bases and J by 7 bases, with 22 bases between the two germline ends. The CDR3 contains 16 residues. Per the germline V gene, CDR1 is MNHNY and CDR2 is SVGAGI (reference sequence). CDR3 nucleotide sequence: TGTGCCAGCAATCGCCCCTCGACGGGGGAGCGTGAAAAACTGTTTTTT. This gives the protein CASNRPSTGEREKLFF.

This clonotype was seen a handful of times. The CDR3 DNA reads TGTGCCAGCAGTTTAGAAGCGGGAGGTACAACGCAGTATTTT. Protein: CASSLEAGGTTQYF. J is TRBJ2-3 and V is TRBV28; 9 nucleotides agree with TRBD2. Germline-derived CDR1 and CDR2 are MDHEN and SYDVKM. The J segment lost 9 bases and the V segment lost 2 bases, leaving 6 bases of the junction unmatched. The CDR3 totals 14 residues.

The chain is built from TRBV4-1 and TRBJ2-5; 10 bases are a match to TRBD2. Trimming at V came to 1 base and at J to 0 bases, leaving 2 bases not matched to a gene. The germline V gene has CDR1 MGHRA and CDR2 YSYEKL. The CDR3 contains 16 residues. The CDR3 here is CASSQGTSGYQETQYF. The CDR3 DNA follows: TGCGCCAGCAGCCAAGGGACTAGCGGTTACCAAGAGACCCAGTACTTC.

As concerns this clonotype: The germline gene is not matched at one end of the junction; a read error may be the cause. The V call is TRBV27, the J call TRBJ1-1, with D unresolved. This CDR3 comprises 13 residues. CDR1 MNHEY and CDR2 SMNVEV come from the germline V gene (reference sequence). This chain's CDR3 is CAISEALNTEAFF. CDR3 nucleotide sequence: TGTGCCATCAGTGAAGCTCTGAACACTGAAGCTTTCTTT.

This sequence joins TRBV24-1 and TRBJ2-5; 10 positions agree with TRBD1. The CDR3 sequence is 15 residues long. The germline gives CDR1 KGHDR, CDR2 SFDVKD. The V and J ends lost 1 base and 11 bases, in that order; junction bases with no gene match: 9. CDR3 DNA sequence: TGTGCCACCAGTGATTTAGGGACAGGGGTCGGGGAGCAGTACTTC. This gives the protein CATSDLGTGVGEQYF.

The chain is built from TRBV7-6 and TRBJ2-7, with 9 bases matching TRBD1. The last part of the DNA fits TRBJ2-5 better; the J call may be wrong. The germline V gene has CDR1 SGHVS and CDR2 FNYEAQ. The length of the CDR3 is 15 residues. This CDR3 is CASSLTGGAEETQYF. The CDR3 region has the DNA TGTGCCAGCAGCCTCACAGGGGGCGCGGAAGAGACCCAGTACTTC.

This clonotype was recorded only once. The V gene is TRBV30, the J gene TRBJ2-5; possibly TRBD1 for D (5 bases). CDR1 and CDR2 from the germline V gene are GTSNPN and SVGIG (reference sequence). The V end lost 2 bases, the J end lost 11 bases, and 18 bases lay between the germline ends. The CDR3 loop spans 13 amino acids. DNA for the CDR3: TGTGCCTGGAGTACAGGACACTACAATGAGCAGTACTTC. Translating it yields CAWSTGHYNEQYF. The whole variable domain, filled in from reference TRBV30 and TRBJ2-5, reads SQTIHQWPATLVQPVGSPLSLECTVEGTSNPNLYWYRQAAGRGLQLLFYSVGIGQISSEVPQNLSASRPQDRQFILSSKKLLLSDSGFYLCAWSTGHYNEQYFGPGTRLLVL.

CDR3 DNA sequence: TGTGCCAGCAGCCTCCATCGGCTAGCGGGCACAGATACGCAGTATTTT. It yields the protein CASSLHRLAGTDTQYF. The chain has TRBV7-2 and TRBJ2-3; 7 nucleotides align to TRBD2. Trimming removed 5 bases from V and 1 base from J; junction bases left unmatched: 9. The CDR3 has 16 residues. CDR1 is SGHTA, CDR2 FQGNSA, per germline.

V is TRBV12-3 or TRBV12-4 and J is TRBJ2-5; TRBD2 matches at 9 bases. V shed 6 bases, J shed 3 bases, and the junction held 11 bases outside the gene matches. The CDR3 runs 16 residues. The CDR3 DNA follows: TGTGCCAGCAGGGCCCCACGGGGACTAGCAAAAGAGACCCAGTACTTC. Translation: CASRAPRGLAKETQYF.

A remark on this clonotype: The junction departs from germline at one end; a sequencing error may be responsible. This chain connects TRBV3-1 to TRBJ2-1; D is undetermined. The J call is doubtful: the DNA matches TRBJ2-7 better. CDR1 LGHDT and CDR2 YNNKEL come from the germline V gene (reference sequence). This CDR3 contains 13 residues. CDR3 sequence (DNA): TGTGCCAACAGCCTGTTACTAAACCACGAGCAGTACTTC. Its translation: CANSLLLNHEQYF.

This clonotype was seen a handful of times. The chain's CDR3 is CASSVGTASSYEQYF. The CDR3 coding sequence is TGTGCCAGCAGCGTAGGGACTGCGAGCTCCTACGAGCAGTACTTC. V is TRBV9 and J is TRBJ2-7; possibly TRBD2 for D (5 bases). V was pared by 0 bases and J by 0 bases, with 10 bases between. Germline assignment: CDR1 SGDLS and CDR2 YYNGEE. CDR3 length equals 15 residues.

The table lists this clonotype with a few counts. The chain is built from TRBV20-1 and TRBJ2-7; D might be TRBD1 (8 bases). The CDR3 has 13 residues. In germline, CDR1 is DFQATT, CDR2 SNEGSKA (reference sequence). Trimming shortened V by 5 bases and J by 2 bases, and 13 bases separated the two germline ends. This CDR3 is CSAGTGGAYEQYF. DNA of the CDR3: TGCAGTGCTGGTACAGGGGGGGCCTACGAGCAGTACTTC.

The chain links TRBV12-3 or TRBV12-4 to TRBJ2-1, with D perhaps matching TRBD1 or TRBD2 (5 bases each). V was shortened by 3 bases and J by 6 bases, with 12 bases between the two germline ends. The CDR3 runs 14 residues. CDR3 DNA: TGTGCCAGCAGTTTCAGGGACCAAACCAATGAGCAGTTCTTC. It specifies CASSFRDQTNEQFF.

This clonotype has a handful of counts. The genes are TRBV5-6 and TRBJ1-5, with D perhaps TRBD1 (6 bases). The CDR3 is made up of 15 amino acids. V gave up 7 bases and J gave up 2 bases, with 16 bases separating them. Germline assignment: CDR1 SGHDT and CDR2 YYEEEE. This CDR3 reads CASGRGPNGNQPQHF. CDR3 bases: TGTGCCAGCGGCCGGGGGCCTAATGGCAATCAGCCCCAGCATTTT.

The CDR3 DNA sequence: TGTGCCTGGACTGAGGGAAACAATCAGCCCCAGCATTTT. Protein product: CAWTEGNNQPQHF. The V and J genes are TRBV30 and TRBJ1-5; D is unclear. Between the trimmed V and J ends, which lost 4 bases and 3 bases, there was a span of 10 bases. This CDR3 has 13 residues. Germline CDR1 GTSNPN, CDR2 SVGIG (reference sequence).

This clonotype came up a few times. This chain uses TRBV4-3 with TRBJ2-1, with 11 bases that match TRBD2. V dropped 1 base and J dropped 4; count of bases not matched to a gene: 9. Germline CDR1 and CDR2: LGHNA and YSLEER. The CDR3 has 18 amino acids. The CDR3, as DNA: TGCGCCAGCAGCCAAGGGGCTACTAGCGGGGGAGATTACAATGAGCAGTTCTTC. It encodes CASSQGATSGGDYNEQFF.

J is TRBJ2-1 and V is TRBV20-1; 11 nucleotides line up with TRBD2. Per germline, CDR1 DFQATT and CDR2 SNEGSKA (reference sequence). V trimming: 6 bases; J trimming: 4 bases; junction bases outside the gene matches: 8. This CDR3 contains 15 residues. Here the CDR3 reads CSAVTSGELYNEQFF. DNA for the CDR3: TGCAGTGCGGTGACTAGCGGGGAACTTTACAATGAGCAGTTCTTC.